This T cell receptor (beta chain) stems from a study of CD8 T cells in ankylosing spondylitis. TCRdb called the 5' RACE reads again in MiXCR, with one record for every CDR3 protein. The data contain roughly 100,000 distinct CDR3 sequences, almost 8.5% of them singletons. Whole-study results and caveats: The authors found the disease-linked clones to be CD8+ and relatively rare in peripheral blood. Before this, some motif variants had been reported in reactive arthritis synovial fluid and blood. For ankylosing spondylitis blood, a TCR beta motif of under 10 highly homologous variants appeared characteristic.

The CDR3 loop spans 15 amino acids. V dropped 3 bases and J dropped 0 bases, with 8 bases sitting between them. This clonotype was seen many times. Its antigen is unidentified. The sample comprised blood, either unsorted or a sorted T cell fraction (not recorded which). The rearrangement links TRBV12-3 or TRBV12-4 to TRBJ2-2; a possible D gene is TRBD1 (6 bases). This receptor was taken from a male donor with ankylosing spondylitis or in good health (not recorded which). The CDR3 sequence is CASSLGAANTGELFF. DNA for the CDR3: TGTGCCAGCAGTTTGGGGGCCGCGAACACCGGGGAGCTGTTTTTT.